The clone carrying this T cell receptor beta chain was observed once. The sample has other DNA sequences that encode this CDR3 too. The entry originates in a study of T cell repertoires and Cas9 in healthy adults. Study as a whole: SpCas9-reactive CD4 and CD8 T cells were characterized for potency, cytotoxicity and lineage.

The protocol was immunoSEQ multiplex PCR, while the TCRdb copy is restricted to in-frame clones and leaves out a portion. The sample gives approximately 22,000 clones, approximately 90% of which show up once; approximately 0.77% is in the top ten. Trimming stripped 0 bases from V and 7 bases from J, with 0 bases between. The CDR3 consists of 9 residues. The germline V gene encodes CDR1 DFQATT and CDR2 SNEGSKA (reference sequence). This receptor was identified in a human donor in good health. The rearrangement joins TRBV20-1 to TRBJ1-2; no firm D call. The specimen was CD4+ effector T cells (CD127+, CD25-, CD137-, CD154-) from PBMCs; culture status not recorded. CDR3 loop: CSARDGYTF. Here the CDR3 DNA reads TGCAGTGCTAGAGATGGCTACACCTTC.